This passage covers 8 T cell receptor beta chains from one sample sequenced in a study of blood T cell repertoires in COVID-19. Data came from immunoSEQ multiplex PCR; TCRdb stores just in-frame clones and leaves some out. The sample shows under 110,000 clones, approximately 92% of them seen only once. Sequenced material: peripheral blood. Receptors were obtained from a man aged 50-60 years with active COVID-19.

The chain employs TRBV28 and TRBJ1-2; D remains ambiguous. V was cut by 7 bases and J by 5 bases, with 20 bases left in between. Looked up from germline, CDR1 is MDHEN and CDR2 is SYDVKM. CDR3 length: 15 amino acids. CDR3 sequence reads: CASTALGPGLYGYTF. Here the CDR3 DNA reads TGTGCCAGCACCGCGCTGGGCCCGGGGTTATATGGCTACACCTTC.

The DNA of the CDR3 is TGTGCCAGCAGTGAGTGGGGGGAGGGCACTGAAGCTTTCTTT. Protein: CASSEWGEGTEAFF. V usage is TRBV2 and J usage is TRBJ1-1; weak D call: TRBD1 (5 bases). Germline V gives CDR1 SNHLY, CDR2 FYNNEI. Trimming removed 3 bases from V and 4 bases from J, with 12 bases in between. The CDR3 is made up of 14 amino acids.

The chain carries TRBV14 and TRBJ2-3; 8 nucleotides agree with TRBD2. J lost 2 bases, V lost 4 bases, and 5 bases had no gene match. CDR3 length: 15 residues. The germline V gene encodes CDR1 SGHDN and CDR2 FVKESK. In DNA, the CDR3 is TGTGCCAGCAGCCGGATAGCGGGGATCACAGATACGCAGTATTTT. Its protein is CASSRIAGITDTQYF.

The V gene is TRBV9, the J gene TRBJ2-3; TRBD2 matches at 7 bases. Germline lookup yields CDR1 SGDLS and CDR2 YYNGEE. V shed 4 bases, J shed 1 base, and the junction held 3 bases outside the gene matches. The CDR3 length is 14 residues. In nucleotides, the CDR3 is TGTGCCAGCAGCCGCGCGGGGGGCACAGATACGCAGTATTTT. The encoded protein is CASSRAGGTDTQYF.

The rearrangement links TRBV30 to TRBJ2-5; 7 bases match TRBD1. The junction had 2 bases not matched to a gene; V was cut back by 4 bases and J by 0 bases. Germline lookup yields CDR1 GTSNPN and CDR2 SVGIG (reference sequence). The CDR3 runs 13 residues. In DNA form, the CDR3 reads TGTGCCTGGAAACAGGGGCACCAAGAGACCCAGTACTTC. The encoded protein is CAWKQGHQETQYF.

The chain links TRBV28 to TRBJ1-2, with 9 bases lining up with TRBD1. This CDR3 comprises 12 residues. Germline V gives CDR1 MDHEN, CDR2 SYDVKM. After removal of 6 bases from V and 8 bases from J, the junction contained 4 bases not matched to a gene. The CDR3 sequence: CASRTGGRGYTF. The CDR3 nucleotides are TGTGCCAGCAGGACAGGGGGTCGGGGCTACACCTTC.

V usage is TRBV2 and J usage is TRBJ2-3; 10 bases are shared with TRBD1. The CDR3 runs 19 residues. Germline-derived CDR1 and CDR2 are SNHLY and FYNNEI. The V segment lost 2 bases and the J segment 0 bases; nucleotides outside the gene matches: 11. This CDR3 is CASSELGTGVRGSTDTQYF. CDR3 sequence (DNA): TGTGCCAGCAGTGAATTGGGGACAGGGGTCCGCGGGAGCACAGATACGCAGTATTTT.

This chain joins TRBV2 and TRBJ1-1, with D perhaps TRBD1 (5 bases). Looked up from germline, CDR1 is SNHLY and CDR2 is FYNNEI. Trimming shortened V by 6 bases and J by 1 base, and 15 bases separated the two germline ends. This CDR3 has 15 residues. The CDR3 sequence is CASRFLDTSNTEAFF. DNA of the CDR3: TGTGCCAGCAGGTTCTTGGACACGTCGAACACTGAAGCTTTCTTT.